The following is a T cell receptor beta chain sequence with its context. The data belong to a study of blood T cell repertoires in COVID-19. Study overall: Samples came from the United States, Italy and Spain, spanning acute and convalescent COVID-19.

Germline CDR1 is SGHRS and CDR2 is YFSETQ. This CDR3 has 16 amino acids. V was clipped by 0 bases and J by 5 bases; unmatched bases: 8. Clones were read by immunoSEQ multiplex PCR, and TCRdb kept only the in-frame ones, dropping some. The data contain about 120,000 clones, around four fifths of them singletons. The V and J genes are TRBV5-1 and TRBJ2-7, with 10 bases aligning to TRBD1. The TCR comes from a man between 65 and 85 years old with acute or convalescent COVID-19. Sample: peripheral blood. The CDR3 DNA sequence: TGCGCCAGCAGCTTGGGGACAGGGGGAGGGAGAGACGAGCAGTACTTC. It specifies CASSLGTGGGRDEQYF. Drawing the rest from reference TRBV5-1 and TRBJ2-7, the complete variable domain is KAGVTQTPRYLIKTRGQQVTLSCSPISGHRSVSWYQQTPGQGLQFLFEYFSETQRNKGNFPGRFSGRQFSNSRSEMNVSTLELGDSALYLCASSLGTGGGRDEQYFGPGTRLTVT.